This TCR beta chain was recovered during a study of vaccination and CD4 T cells after COVID-19. For the study at large: Researchers treated cells with overlapping spike peptides taken from SARS-CoV-2, HCoV-NL63, HCoV-OC43 and HCoV-229E. Regarding the study as a whole: A relatively small number of convalescent patients were studied, and no early post-infection timepoints were included.

Between the trimmed V and J ends, which lost 2 bases and 5 bases, there was a span of 12 bases. CDR1 is MNHEY, CDR2 SVGAGI, per germline. The length of the CDR3 is 15 residues. An Oncomine TCR Beta short-read assay was used to sequence the DNA from cultured CD4+ T cells. Cultured CD4+ T cells yielded the extracted genomic DNA. MiXCR was run by TCRdb on the PCR reads, yielding one entry per CDR3 protein. The sample carries 15,000 or so distinct CDR3 sequences, approximately 30% recorded once. This clonotype has more than one count but fewer than ten. Its cognate antigen is unknown. Specified treatment: approximately nine-day PBMC culture with coronavirus spike peptide pools or control peptides (ViraFEST assay).

Sequenced sample: cultured CD4+ T cells from blood. The sequence derives from a human donor with COVID-19. The chain combines TRBV6-5 with TRBJ1-4; no firm D call. DNA of the CDR3: TGTGCCAGCAGTTACCTTTCCAGTAGGAATGAAAAACTGTTTTTT. Its translation: CASSYLSSRNEKLFF.